A single sample is the source of the 13 T cell receptor beta chains below, sequenced in a study of control samples from healthy donors and cancer patients. Generated by immunoSEQ multiplex PCR, the TCRdb table keeps only in-frame clones and is missing some. The data hold roughly 88,000 clones, with 70% to 90% observed a single time. Sequences were obtained from blood. The receptor source for this set is a man in his thirties or forties in good health.

J is TRBJ2-1 and V is TRBV18; D is possibly TRBD1 (6 bases). The V end was cut by 6 bases, the J end by 4 bases, with 16 bases between. The CDR3 is 15 amino acids. Germline V CDR1 and CDR2: KGHSH, LQKENI. CDR3 nucleotides: TGTGCCAGCTCTCAGACAGGAGATCCTTACAATGAGCAGTTCTTC. Protein sequence: CASSQTGDPYNEQFF.

With regard to this clone: At one boundary the junction diverges from the germline segment, which might be a read error. This sequence joins TRBV15 and TRBJ2-3; 11 bases fit TRBD2. This CDR3 contains 17 residues. Looked up from germline, CDR1 is LNHNV and CDR2 is YYDKDF (reference sequence). CDR3 residues: CATSISRLAGSTDMQYF. As DNA, the CDR3 is TGTGCCACCAGCATATCCCGACTAGCGGGGAGCACAGATATGCAGTATTTT.

The chain is built from TRBV2 and TRBJ1-2; 8 nucleotides align to TRBD1. The CDR3 length is 12 residues. Germline CDR1 and CDR2: SNHLY and FYNNEI. V shed 7 bases, J shed 8 bases, and the junction held 6 bases outside the gene matches. CDR3 bases: TGTGCCAGCATGGGCAGGGGGCTGGGCTACACCTTC. As protein: CASMGRGLGYTF.

This chain uses TRBV29-1 with TRBJ1-1; perhaps TRBD1 as D (5 bases). The CDR3 runs to 13 residues. The germline gives CDR1 SQVTM, CDR2 ANQGSEA. Trimming left V 3 bases short and J 3 bases short, with 11 bases between. CDR3 bases: TGCAGCGTTGAGGGCAGACAGCACACTGAAGCTTTCTTT. The encoded protein is CSVEGRQHTEAFF. Variable domain in full (rest from reference TRBV29-1 and TRBJ1-1): SAVISQKPSRDICQRGTSLTIQCQVDSQVTMMFWYRQQPGQSLTLIATANQGSEATYESGFVIDKFPISRPNLTFSTLTVSNMSPEDSSIYLCSVEGRQHTEAFFGQGTRLTVV.

The J gene is TRBJ2-3, the V gene TRBV7-3; possibly TRBD1 for D (6 bases). The CDR3 is made up of 15 amino acids. Germline V gene lookup returns CDR1 SGHTA and CDR2 FQGTGA. Trimming removed 2 bases at V and 1 base at J, with 10 bases between. The DNA for the CDR3 is TGTGCCAGCAGCTTATTTGAGGGGGGCACAGATACGCAGTATTTT. This encodes CASSLFEGGTDTQYF.

V and J are TRBV6-6 and TRBJ1-6; D ambiguous. The V end lost 6 bases, the J end lost 2 bases, and 8 bases lay between the germline ends. Per the germline V gene, CDR1 is MNHNY and CDR2 is SVGAGI (reference sequence). This CDR3 region has 14 residues. DNA of the CDR3: TGTGCCAGCAGAGTGGCCACCTATAATTCACCCCTCCACTTT. It is translated as CASRVATYNSPLHF.

The rearrangement links TRBV21-1 to TRBJ2-3; the table gives TRBD2 as D, unverified against the DNA. TRBV21-1 is designated a pseudogene. This CDR3 region has 16 residues. CDR3 DNA sequence: TGTGCCAGCAGCAAAGGCGCTAGCGGGGGGACAGATACGCAGTATTTT. This sequence encodes CASSKGASGGTDTQYF.

The J gene is TRBJ1-1, the V gene TRBV25-1; perhaps TRBD1 as D (5 bases). V lost 1 base, J lost 10 bases, and 10 bases lay in between. CDR1 and CDR2 from the germline V gene are MGHDK and SYGVNS. CDR3 size: 12 residues. The CDR3 is CASSEFGALAFF. The CDR3 nucleotides read TGTGCCAGCAGTGAATTTGGGGCCTTAGCTTTCTTT.

This clone is judged medium-sized. The V gene is TRBV2, the J gene TRBJ1-6; TRBD1 might be the D (5 bases). V lost 9 bases, J lost 6 bases, and 12 bases lay in between. The length of the CDR3 is 13 residues. Per the germline V gene, CDR1 is SNHLY and CDR2 is FYNNEI. In DNA, the CDR3 is TGTGCCAGTTGGTGGGGCGGTAATTCACCCCTCCACTTT. The encoded protein is CASWWGGNSPLHF.

The rearrangement joins TRBV3-1 (or the pseudogene TRBV3-2) to TRBJ2-2; maybe TRBD1 (5 bases). The germline V gene has CDR1 LGHDT and CDR2 YNNKEL (reference sequence). The CDR3 has 16 amino acids. Trimming took off 4 bases at V and 5 bases at J, with 17 bases between the two ends. The CDR3 DNA sequence: TGTGCCAGCAGCCCAAGGCCCAGGGCCGGAACCGGGGAGCTGTTTTTT. Translated, it gives CASSPRPRAGTGELFF.

The chain recombines TRBV14 with TRBJ1-1; D is perhaps TRBD1 (6 bases). Trimming shortened V by 2 bases and J by 1 base, and 14 bases separated the two germline ends. Germline assignment: CDR1 SGHDN and CDR2 FVKESK. CDR3 length: 16 amino acids. The CDR3 here is CASSQLTGQPNTEAFF. The CDR3, as DNA: TGTGCCAGCAGCCAACTTACGGGACAACCGAACACTGAAGCTTTCTTT. The whole variable domain, filled in from reference TRBV14 and TRBJ1-1, reads EAGVTQFPSHSVIEKGQTVTLRCDPISGHDNLYWYRRVMGKEIKFLLHFVKESKQDESGMPNNRFLAERTGGTYSTLKVQPAELEDSGVYFCASSQLTGQPNTEAFFGQGTRLTVV.

The chain carries TRBV2 and TRBJ2-2, with 10 bases identical to TRBD2. The germline V gene has CDR1 SNHLY and CDR2 FYNNEI. J gave up 5 bases and V 6 bases, and 6 bases lay outside the gene matches. This CDR3 has 15 amino acids. CDR3 DNA: TGTGCCAGCAGGCTAGCGGGAGTTCAGACCGGGGAGCTGTTTTTT. Amino acid sequence: CASRLAGVQTGELFF.

The chain employs TRBV3-1 (or the pseudogene TRBV3-2) and TRBJ1-3; D is ambiguous. CDR3 length: 13 residues. Germline V lookup: CDR1 LGHDT, CDR2 YNNKEL (reference sequence). Trimming shortened V by 5 bases and J by 0 bases, and 5 bases separated the two germline ends. The CDR3 protein is CASSFHSGNTIYF. The DNA of the CDR3 is TGTGCCAGCAGCTTCCACTCTGGAAACACCATATATTTT.